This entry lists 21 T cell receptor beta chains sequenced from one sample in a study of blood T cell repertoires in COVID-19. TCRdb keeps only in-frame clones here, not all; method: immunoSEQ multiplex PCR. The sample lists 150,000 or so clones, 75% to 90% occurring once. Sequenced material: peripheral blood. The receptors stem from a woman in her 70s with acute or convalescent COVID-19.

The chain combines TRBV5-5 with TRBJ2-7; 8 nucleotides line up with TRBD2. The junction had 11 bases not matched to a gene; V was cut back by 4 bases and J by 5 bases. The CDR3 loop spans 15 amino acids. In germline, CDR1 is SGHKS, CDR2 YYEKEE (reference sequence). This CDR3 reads CASSHPGGVGHEQYF. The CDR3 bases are TGTGCCAGCAGCCACCCGGGAGGGGTCGGGCACGAGCAGTACTTC.

This CDR3 reads CSVEGQGAENEKLFF. CDR3 nucleotide sequence: TGCAGCGTTGAAGGGCAGGGGGCCGAAAATGAAAAACTGTTTTTT. The chain joins TRBV29-1 to TRBJ1-4; TRBD1 agrees at 8 bases. CDR3 length: 15 amino acids. The trim removed 1 base at V and 5 bases at J, leaving 6 bases unmatched. CDR1 is SQVTM and CDR2 is ANQGSEA in the germline V gene.

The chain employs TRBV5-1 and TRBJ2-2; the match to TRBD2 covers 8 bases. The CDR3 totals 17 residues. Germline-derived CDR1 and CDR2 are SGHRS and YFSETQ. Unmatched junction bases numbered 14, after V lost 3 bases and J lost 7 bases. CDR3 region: CASSSNPGLELSGELFF. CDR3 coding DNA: TGCGCCAGCAGCTCAAACCCGGGACTAGAGTTGAGCGGGGAGCTGTTTTTT.

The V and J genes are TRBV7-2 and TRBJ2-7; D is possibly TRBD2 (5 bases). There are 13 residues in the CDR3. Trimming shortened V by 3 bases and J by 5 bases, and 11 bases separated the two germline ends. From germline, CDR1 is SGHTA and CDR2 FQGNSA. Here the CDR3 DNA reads TGTGCCAGCAGCTTCGGGTTCGGGAACGAGCAGTACTTC. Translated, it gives CASSFGFGNEQYF.

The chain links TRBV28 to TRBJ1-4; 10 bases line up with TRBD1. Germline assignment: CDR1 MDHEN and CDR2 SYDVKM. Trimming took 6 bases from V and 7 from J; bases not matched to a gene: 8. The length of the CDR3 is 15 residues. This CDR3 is CASSVPGQGSEKLFF. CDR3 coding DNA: TGTGCCAGCAGCGTCCCGGGACAGGGGAGTGAAAAACTGTTTTTT. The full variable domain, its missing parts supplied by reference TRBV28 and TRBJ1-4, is DVKVTQSSRYLVKRTGEKVFLECVQDMDHENMFWYRQDPGLGLRLIYFSYDVKMKEKGDIPEGYSVSREKKERFSLILESASTNQTSMYLCASSVPGQGSEKLFFGSGTQLSVL.

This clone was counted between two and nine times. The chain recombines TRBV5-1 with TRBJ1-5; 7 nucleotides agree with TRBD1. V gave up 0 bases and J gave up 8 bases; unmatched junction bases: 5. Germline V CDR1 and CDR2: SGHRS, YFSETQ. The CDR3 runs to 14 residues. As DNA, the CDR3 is TGCGCCAGCAGCTTGGGACAGGGTTCGGAGCCCCAGCATTTT. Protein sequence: CASSLGQGSEPQHF.

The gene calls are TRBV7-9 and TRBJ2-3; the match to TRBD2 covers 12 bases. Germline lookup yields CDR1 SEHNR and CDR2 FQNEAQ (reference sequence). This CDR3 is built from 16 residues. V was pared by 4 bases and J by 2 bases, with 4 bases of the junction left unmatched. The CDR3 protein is CASSSPSGGDTDTQYF. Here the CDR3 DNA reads TGTGCCAGCAGCTCCCCTAGCGGGGGGGACACAGATACGCAGTATTTT.

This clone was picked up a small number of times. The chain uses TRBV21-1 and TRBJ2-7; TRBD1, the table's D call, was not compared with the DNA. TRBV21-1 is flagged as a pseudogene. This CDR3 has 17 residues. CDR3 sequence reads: CASSKGMPGQLSYEQYF. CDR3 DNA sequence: TGTGCCAGCAGCAAAGGGATGCCGGGACAACTTTCCTACGAGCAGTACTTC.

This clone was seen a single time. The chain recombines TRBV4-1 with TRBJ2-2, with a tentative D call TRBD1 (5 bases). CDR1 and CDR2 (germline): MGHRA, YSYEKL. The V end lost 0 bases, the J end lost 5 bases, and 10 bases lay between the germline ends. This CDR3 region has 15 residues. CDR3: CASSQEGRQTGELFF. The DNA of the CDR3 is TGCGCCAGCAGCCAAGAGGGGCGTCAAACCGGGGAGCTGTTTTTT.

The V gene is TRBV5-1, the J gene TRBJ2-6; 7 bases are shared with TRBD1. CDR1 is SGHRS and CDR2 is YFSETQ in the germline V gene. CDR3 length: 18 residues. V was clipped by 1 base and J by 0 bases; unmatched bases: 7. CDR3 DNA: TGCGCCAGCAGCTTGCCCCCGGGACAGAGCTCTGGGGCCAACGTCCTGACTTTC. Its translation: CASSLPPGQSSGANVLTF.

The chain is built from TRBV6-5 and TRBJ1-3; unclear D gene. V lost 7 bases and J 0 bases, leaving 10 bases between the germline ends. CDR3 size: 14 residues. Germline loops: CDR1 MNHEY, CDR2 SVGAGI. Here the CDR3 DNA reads TGTGCCAGCATCCCAGGAACCTCTGGAAACACCATATATTTT. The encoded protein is CASIPGTSGNTIYF.

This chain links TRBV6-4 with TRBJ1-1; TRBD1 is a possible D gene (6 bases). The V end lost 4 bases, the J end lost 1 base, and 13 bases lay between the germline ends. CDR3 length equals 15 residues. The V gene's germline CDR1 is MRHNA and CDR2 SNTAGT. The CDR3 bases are TGTGCCAGCAGTGTCGAGGGACACGAGAACACTGAAGCTTTCTTT. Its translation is CASSVEGHENTEAFF.

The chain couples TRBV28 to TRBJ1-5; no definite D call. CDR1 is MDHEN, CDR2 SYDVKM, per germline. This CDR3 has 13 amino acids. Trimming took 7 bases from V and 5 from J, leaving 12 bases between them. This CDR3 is CASTYGVHQPQHF. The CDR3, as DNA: TGTGCCAGCACCTACGGGGTTCATCAGCCCCAGCATTTT.

Here the CDR3 reads CASSLTGGSSNYGYTF. DNA for the CDR3: TGTGCCAGCAGCTTGACAGGGGGCTCGTCTAACTATGGCTACACCTTC. This chain joins TRBV5-4 and TRBJ1-2; 9 bases align to TRBD1. Per the germline V gene, CDR1 is SGHNT and CDR2 is YYREEE (reference sequence). V shed 1 base, J shed 0 bases, and the junction held 4 bases outside the gene matches. There are 16 residues in the CDR3.

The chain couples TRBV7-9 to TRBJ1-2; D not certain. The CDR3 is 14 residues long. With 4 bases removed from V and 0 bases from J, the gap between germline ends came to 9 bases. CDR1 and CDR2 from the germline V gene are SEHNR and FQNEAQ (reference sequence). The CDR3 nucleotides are TGTGCCAGCAGCTCTTCGAGGGCTAACTATGGCTACACCTTC. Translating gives CASSSSRANYGYTF.

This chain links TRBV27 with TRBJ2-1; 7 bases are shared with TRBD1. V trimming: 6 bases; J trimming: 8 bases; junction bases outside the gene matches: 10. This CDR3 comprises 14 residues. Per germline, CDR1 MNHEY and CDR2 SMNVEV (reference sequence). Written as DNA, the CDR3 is TGTGCCAGCAGGGAGGACAGGTACCTCCATGAGCAGTTCTTC. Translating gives CASREDRYLHEQFF.

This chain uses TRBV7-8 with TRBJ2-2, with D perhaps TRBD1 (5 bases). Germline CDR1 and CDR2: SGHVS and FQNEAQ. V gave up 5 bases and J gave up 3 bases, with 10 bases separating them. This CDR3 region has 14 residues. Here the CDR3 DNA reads TGTGCCAGCAGCCTCCAGGGTGACACCGGGGAGCTGTTTTTT. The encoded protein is CASSLQGDTGELFF.

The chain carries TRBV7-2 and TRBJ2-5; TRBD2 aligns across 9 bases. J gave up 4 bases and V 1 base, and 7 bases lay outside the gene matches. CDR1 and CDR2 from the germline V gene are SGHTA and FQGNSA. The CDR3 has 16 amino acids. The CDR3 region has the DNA TGTGCCAGCAGCTTAGGAGTAGCGGGGGTTGGAGAGACCCAGTACTTC. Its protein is CASSLGVAGVGETQYF.

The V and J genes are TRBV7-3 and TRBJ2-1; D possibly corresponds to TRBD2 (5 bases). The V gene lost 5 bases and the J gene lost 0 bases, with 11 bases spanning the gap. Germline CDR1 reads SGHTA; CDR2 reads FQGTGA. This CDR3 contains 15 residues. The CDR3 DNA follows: TGTGCCAGCAGCGTGGGAGAAGGCTCCTACAATGAGCAGTTCTTC. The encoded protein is CASSVGEGSYNEQFF. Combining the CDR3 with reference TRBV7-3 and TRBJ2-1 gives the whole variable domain GAGVSQTPSNKVTEKGKYVELRCDPISGHTALYWYRQSLGQGPEFLIYFQGTGAADDSGLPNDRFFAVRPEGSVSTLKIQRTERGDSAVYLCASSVGEGSYNEQFFGPGTRLTVL.

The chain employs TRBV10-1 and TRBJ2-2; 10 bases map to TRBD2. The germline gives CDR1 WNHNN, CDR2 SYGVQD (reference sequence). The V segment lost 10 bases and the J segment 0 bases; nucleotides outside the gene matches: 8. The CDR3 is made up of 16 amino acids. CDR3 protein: CATPERGGANTGELFF. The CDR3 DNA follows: TGCGCCACCCCGGAGCGGGGGGGCGCGAACACCGGGGAGCTGTTTTTT.

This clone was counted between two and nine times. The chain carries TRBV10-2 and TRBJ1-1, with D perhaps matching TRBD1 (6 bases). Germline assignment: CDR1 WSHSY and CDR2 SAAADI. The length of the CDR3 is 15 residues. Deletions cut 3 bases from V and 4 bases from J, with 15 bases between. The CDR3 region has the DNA TGCGCCAGCAGTGATTGGGGGGGCAAATTCACTGAAGCTTTCTTT. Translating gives CASSDWGGKFTEAFF.